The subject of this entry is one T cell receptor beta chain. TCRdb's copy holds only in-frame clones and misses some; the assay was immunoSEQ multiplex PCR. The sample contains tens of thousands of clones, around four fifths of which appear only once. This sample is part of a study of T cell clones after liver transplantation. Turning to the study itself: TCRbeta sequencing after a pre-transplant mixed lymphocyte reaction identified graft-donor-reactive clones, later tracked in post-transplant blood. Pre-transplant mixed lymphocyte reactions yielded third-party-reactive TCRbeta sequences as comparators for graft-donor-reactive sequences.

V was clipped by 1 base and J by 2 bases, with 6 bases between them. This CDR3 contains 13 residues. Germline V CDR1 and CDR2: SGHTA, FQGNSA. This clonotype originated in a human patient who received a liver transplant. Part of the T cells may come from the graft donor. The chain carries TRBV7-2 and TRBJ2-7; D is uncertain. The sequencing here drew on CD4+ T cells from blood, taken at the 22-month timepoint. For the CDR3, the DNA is TGTGCCAGCAGCTTAGGACGCCCCTACGAGCAGTACTTC. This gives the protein CASSLGRPYEQYF.